The rows below give T cell receptor beta chains drawn from one sample of a study of spatial heterogeneity in lung cancer. TCRdb processed the 5' RACE reads anew with MiXCR; each CDR3 protein has one entry. Of about 23,000 distinct CDR3 sequences in the sample, under 4% were seen once. Sample: PBMCs, taken at surgery. The origin of the receptors is a female donor with early-stage non-small cell lung cancer. CDR3s include the opening cysteine and the closing phenylalanine or tryptophan. A D gene is named only where the DNA matches it firmly. Not every row has a clone size; where given, it reads once, few, many or a size class.

abundance: many
j_gene: TRBJ2-3
d_gene: TRBD2
v_gene: TRBV6-4
CDR3aa: CASSEGEGSTDTQYF
CDR3nt: TGTGCCAGCAGTGAGGGGGAGGGTTCCACAGATACGCAGTATTTT

abundance: -
j_gene: TRBJ2-5
d_gene: TRBD1
v_gene: TRBV6-5
CDR3aa: CASKRTGGETQYF
CDR3nt: TGTGCCAGCAAGCGGACAGGGGGAGAGACCCAGTACTTC

abundance: many
j_gene: TRBJ2-2
d_gene: -
v_gene: TRBV6-5
CDR3aa: CASSQGINTGELFF
CDR3nt: TGTGCCAGCAGTCAGGGGATTAACACCGGGGAGCTGTTTTTT

abundance: many
j_gene: TRBJ2-1
d_gene: TRBD1
v_gene: TRBV18
CDR3aa: CASSPGVPGQGAGEQFF
CDR3nt: TGTGCCAGCTCACCGGGGGTCCCGGGACAGGGGGCTGGTGAGCAGTTCTTC

abundance: many
j_gene: TRBJ1-1
d_gene: -
v_gene: TRBV15
CDR3aa: CATSAGGDTEAFF
CDR3nt: TGTGCCACCAGTGCCGGCGGGGATACTGAAGCTTTCTTT

abundance: many
j_gene: TRBJ2-2
d_gene: -
v_gene: TRBV4-1
CDR3aa: CASSQIQLWQNTGELFF
CDR3nt: TGCGCCAGCAGCCAGATCCAATTATGGCAGAACACCGGGGAGCTGTTTTTT

abundance: many
j_gene: TRBJ2-3
d_gene: -
v_gene: TRBV6-1
CDR3aa: CASSVGLANPIQYF
CDR3nt: TGTGCCAGCAGTGTAGGGCTAGCGAATCCAATACAGTATTTT

abundance: many
j_gene: TRBJ1-6
d_gene: -
v_gene: TRBV25-1
CDR3aa: CASSEYSWGESPLHF
CDR3nt: TGTGCCAGCAGTGAATATAGCTGGGGGGAATCACCCCTCCACTTT

abundance: many
j_gene: TRBJ1-2
d_gene: -
v_gene: TRBV27
CDR3aa: CASSFGPNPGDYGYTF
CDR3nt: TGTGCCAGCAGTTTCGGTCCCAATCCAGGGGACTATGGCTACACCTTC

abundance: many
j_gene: TRBJ2-7
d_gene: TRBD1
v_gene: TRBV6-5
CDR3aa: CASSYSTGQVTYEQYF
CDR3nt: TGTGCCAGCAGTTACTCGACTGGACAGGTAACCTACGAGCAGTACTTC

abundance: many
j_gene: TRBJ2-1
d_gene: -
v_gene: TRBV28
CDR3aa: CASLGNAGSEQFF
CDR3nt: TGTGCCAGCCTCGGTAATGCGGGGAGTGAGCAGTTCTTC

abundance: many
j_gene: TRBJ2-7
d_gene: -
v_gene: TRBV20-1
CDR3aa: CSAIKFASPSYEQYF
CDR3nt: TGCAGTGCTATTAAGTTCGCCAGTCCCTCCTACGAGCAGTACTTC

abundance: few
j_gene: TRBJ2-7
d_gene: -
v_gene: TRBV20-1
CDR3aa: CSARDNRGSYEQYF
CDR3nt: TGCAGTGCTAGAGATAACCGGGGCTCCTACGAGCAGTACTTC

abundance: few
j_gene: TRBJ1-3
d_gene: -
v_gene: TRBV6-1
CDR3aa: CASRATTIGNTIYF
CDR3nt: TGTGCCAGCAGGGCTACTACTATAGGGAACACCATATATTTT

abundance: many
j_gene: TRBJ1-4
d_gene: TRBD1
v_gene: TRBV6-1
CDR3aa: CASSGLTGGGEKLFF
CDR3nt: TGTGCCAGCAGTGGATTGACAGGGGGAGGTGAAAAACTGTTTTTT

abundance: many
j_gene: TRBJ1-5
d_gene: -
v_gene: TRBV5-1
CDR3aa: CASSSGYSNQPQHF
CDR3nt: TGCGCCAGCAGCTCAGGCTATAGCAATCAGCCCCAGCATTTT

abundance: many
j_gene: TRBJ2-2
d_gene: TRBD2
v_gene: TRBV2
CDR3aa: CASGRATGELFF
CDR3nt: TGTGCCAGCGGGAGGGCCACCGGGGAGCTGTTTTTT

abundance: many
j_gene: TRBJ2-5
d_gene: -
v_gene: TRBV2
CDR3aa: CASSESWGKETQYF
CDR3nt: TGTGCCAGCAGTGAATCGTGGGGTAAAGAGACCCAGTACTTC

abundance: many
j_gene: TRBJ2-1
d_gene: TRBD2
v_gene: TRBV11-3
CDR3aa: CASSRSGSSYNEQFF
CDR3nt: TGTGCCAGCAGCAGAAGCGGGAGCTCCTACAATGAGCAGTTCTTC

abundance: few
j_gene: TRBJ1-6
d_gene: TRBD1
v_gene: TRBV30
CDR3aa: CAWSLQGAQSSPLHF
CDR3nt: TGTGCCTGGAGTCTACAGGGGGCGCAGAGTTCACCCCTCCACTTT

abundance: -
j_gene: TRBJ2-1
d_gene: -
v_gene: TRBV10-1
CDR3aa: CASSEFRSRPYNEQFF
CDR3nt: TGCGCCAGCAGTGAGTTTAGGTCCCGGCCCTACAATGAGCAGTTCTTC

abundance: many
j_gene: TRBJ1-2
d_gene: -
v_gene: TRBV25-1
CDR3aa: CASSEQSEQGRANYGYTF
CDR3nt: TGTGCCAGCAGTGAGCAAAGCGAGCAGGGCCGAGCTAACTATGGCTACACCTTC

abundance: many
j_gene: TRBJ2-4
d_gene: TRBD2
v_gene: TRBV11-2
CDR3aa: CASSLVAGRRERKNIQYF
CDR3nt: TGTGCCAGCAGCTTAGTGGCCGGGCGGCGGGAGAGGAAAAACATTCAGTACTTC

abundance: many
j_gene: TRBJ2-3
d_gene: -
v_gene: TRBV10-3
CDR3aa: CAISDARRDTDTQYF
CDR3nt: TGTGCCATCAGTGACGCCAGGAGGGACACAGATACGCAGTATTTT

abundance: many
j_gene: TRBJ2-5
d_gene: TRBD1
v_gene: TRBV7-6
CDR3aa: CASSSPRQGVTQETQYF
CDR3nt: TGTGCCAGCAGCTCCCCCCGGCAGGGGGTGACGCAAGAGACCCAGTACTTC

abundance: many
j_gene: TRBJ2-1
d_gene: -
v_gene: TRBV28
CDR3aa: CASRLSGWGSSYNEQFF
CDR3nt: TGTGCCAGCAGACTAAGCGGGTGGGGGAGCTCCTACAATGAGCAGTTCTTC

abundance: many
j_gene: TRBJ1-1
d_gene: -
v_gene: TRBV12-3/TRBV12-4
CDR3aa: CASSLARVTEAFF
CDR3nt: TGTGCCAGCAGTTTAGCCAGGGTGACTGAAGCTTTCTTT

abundance: many
j_gene: TRBJ2-7
d_gene: -
v_gene: TRBV28
CDR3aa: CASTGDRKGEQYF
CDR3nt: TGTGCCAGCACTGGAGATCGGAAAGGCGAGCAGTACTTC

abundance: many
j_gene: TRBJ2-1
d_gene: TRBD1
v_gene: TRBV28
CDR3aa: CASSRQGFLYNEQFF
CDR3nt: TGTGCCAGCAGTCGACAGGGGTTTCTCTACAATGAGCAGTTCTTC

abundance: many
j_gene: TRBJ2-6
d_gene: -
v_gene: TRBV25-1
CDR3aa: CASRSSGANVLTF
CDR3nt: TGTGCCAGCCGAAGCTCTGGGGCCAACGTCCTGACTTTC

abundance: many
j_gene: TRBJ1-5
d_gene: -
v_gene: TRBV20-1
CDR3aa: CSASAGHSNQPQHF
CDR3nt: TGCAGTGCTAGTGCAGGGCATAGCAATCAGCCCCAGCATTTT

abundance: many
j_gene: TRBJ2-7
d_gene: TRBD1
v_gene: TRBV6-2/TRBV6-3
CDR3aa: CASSNRDRLYEQYF
CDR3nt: TGTGCCAGCAGCAACCGGGACAGACTCTACGAGCAGTACTTC

abundance: many
j_gene: TRBJ2-3
d_gene: -
v_gene: TRBV2
CDR3aa: CASSVAGRDTQYF
CDR3nt: TGTGCCAGCAGTGTTGCGGGGCGGGATACGCAGTATTTT

abundance: many
j_gene: TRBJ2-2
d_gene: -
v_gene: TRBV3-1
CDR3aa: CASSQARVFTGELFF
CDR3nt: TGTGCCAGCAGCCAAGCCAGGGTTTTTACCGGGGAGCTGTTTTTT

abundance: many
j_gene: TRBJ2-7
d_gene: TRBD1
v_gene: TRBV20-1
CDR3aa: CSASSGDRAEQYF
CDR3nt: TGCAGTGCTAGCAGTGGCGACAGGGCCGAGCAGTACTTC

abundance: few
j_gene: TRBJ2-3
d_gene: TRBD1
v_gene: TRBV5-1
CDR3aa: CASSSGQVPDTQYF
CDR3nt: TGCGCCAGCAGCTCCGGACAGGTTCCAGATACGCAGTATTTT

abundance: many
j_gene: TRBJ1-6
d_gene: -
v_gene: TRBV7-9
CDR3aa: CASNPGRGANSPLHF
CDR3nt: TGTGCCAGCAACCCCGGGAGGGGAGCTAATTCACCCCTCCACTTT

abundance: few
j_gene: TRBJ2-6
d_gene: TRBD1
v_gene: TRBV6-5
CDR3aa: CASSPDRAPGANVLTF
CDR3nt: TGTGCCAGCAGTCCTGACAGGGCTCCTGGGGCCAACGTCCTGACTTTC

abundance: medium-sized
j_gene: TRBJ1-5
d_gene: -
v_gene: TRBV28
CDR3aa: CASSLTGGGLVNQPQHF
CDR3nt: TGTGCCAGCAGTTTAACCGGAGGCGGGCTGGTCAATCAGCCCCAGCATTTT

abundance: many
j_gene: TRBJ1-6
d_gene: -
v_gene: TRBV23-1
CDR3aa: CASSQIPDSAEGPLHF
CDR3nt: TGCGCCAGCAGTCAAATCCCAGACAGCGCAGAAGGGCCCCTCCACTTT

abundance: many
j_gene: TRBJ2-7
d_gene: -
v_gene: TRBV5-1
CDR3aa: CASSRGGYEQYF
CDR3nt: TGCGCCAGCAGCCGGGGCGGATACGAGCAGTACTTC

abundance: -
j_gene: TRBJ2-7
d_gene: -
v_gene: TRBV5-5
CDR3aa: CASSLAQPYEQYF
CDR3nt: TGTGCCAGCAGCTTGGCCCAGCCCTACGAGCAGTACTTC

abundance: many
j_gene: TRBJ2-2
d_gene: -
v_gene: TRBV7-9
CDR3aa: CASSSDTGELFF
CDR3nt: TGTGCCAGCAGCTCCGACACCGGGGAGCTGTTTTTT

abundance: many
j_gene: TRBJ1-3
d_gene: -
v_gene: TRBV30
CDR3aa: CAWSVWGPGSSGNTIYF
CDR3nt: TGTGCCTGGAGTGTATGGGGCCCGGGGAGCTCTGGAAACACCATATATTTT

abundance: many
j_gene: TRBJ2-3
d_gene: TRBD2
v_gene: TRBV2
CDR3aa: CASSATSGRFPDTQYF
CDR3nt: TGTGCCAGCAGCGCCACTAGCGGGAGGTTCCCAGATACGCAGTATTTT

abundance: many
j_gene: TRBJ1-1
d_gene: -
v_gene: TRBV3-1
CDR3aa: CASSSGFGVKTEAFF
CDR3nt: TGTGCCAGCAGCTCCGGATTTGGAGTTAAAACTGAAGCTTTCTTT

abundance: many
j_gene: TRBJ2-5
d_gene: -
v_gene: TRBV7-2
CDR3aa: CASSLQHSLGTQYF
CDR3nt: TGTGCCAGCAGCTTACAACATTCGCTGGGGACCCAGTACTTC

abundance: many
j_gene: TRBJ2-7
d_gene: TRBD2
v_gene: TRBV2
CDR3aa: CASNYLAGEYEQYF
CDR3nt: TGTGCCAGCAATTACCTAGCGGGAGAGTACGAGCAGTACTTC

abundance: many
j_gene: TRBJ2-2
d_gene: -
v_gene: TRBV4-2
CDR3aa: CASSQDRLNTGELFF
CDR3nt: TGTGCCAGCAGCCAAGACAGGCTGAACACCGGGGAGCTGTTTTTT

abundance: many
j_gene: TRBJ2-1
d_gene: -
v_gene: TRBV5-1
CDR3aa: CASSLVLEHNEQFF
CDR3nt: TGCGCCAGCAGCTTGGTTCTAGAGCACAATGAGCAGTTCTTC